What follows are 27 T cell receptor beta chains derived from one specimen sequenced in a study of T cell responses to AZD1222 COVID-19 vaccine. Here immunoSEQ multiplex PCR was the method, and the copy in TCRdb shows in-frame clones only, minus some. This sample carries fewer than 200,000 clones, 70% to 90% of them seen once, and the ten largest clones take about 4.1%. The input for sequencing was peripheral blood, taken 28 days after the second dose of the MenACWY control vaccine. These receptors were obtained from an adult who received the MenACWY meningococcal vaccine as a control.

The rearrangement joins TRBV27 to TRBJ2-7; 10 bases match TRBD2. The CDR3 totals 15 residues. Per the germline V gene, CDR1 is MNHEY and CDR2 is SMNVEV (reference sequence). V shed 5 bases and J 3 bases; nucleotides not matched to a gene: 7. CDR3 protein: CASSPRRTSGYEQYF. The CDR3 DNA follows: TGTGCCAGCAGTCCTAGGCGGACTAGCGGCTACGAGCAGTACTTC.

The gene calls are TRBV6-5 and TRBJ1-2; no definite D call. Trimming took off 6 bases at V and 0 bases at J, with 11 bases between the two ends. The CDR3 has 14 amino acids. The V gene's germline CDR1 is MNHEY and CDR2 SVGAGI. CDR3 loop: CASSPMVANYGYTF. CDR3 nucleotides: TGTGCCAGCAGCCCCATGGTAGCTAACTATGGCTACACCTTC.

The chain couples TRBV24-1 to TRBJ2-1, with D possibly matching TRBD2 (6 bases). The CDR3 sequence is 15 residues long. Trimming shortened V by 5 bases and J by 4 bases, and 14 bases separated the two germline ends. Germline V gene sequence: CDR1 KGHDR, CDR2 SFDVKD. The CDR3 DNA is TGTGCCACCAGTGGACCTGAGGCGGGATACAATGAGCAGTTCTTC. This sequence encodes CATSGPEAGYNEQFF.

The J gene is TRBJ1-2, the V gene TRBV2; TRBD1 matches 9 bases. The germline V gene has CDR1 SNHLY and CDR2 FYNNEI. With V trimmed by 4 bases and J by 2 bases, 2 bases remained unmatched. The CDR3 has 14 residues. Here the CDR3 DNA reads TGTGCCAGCAGTGGAGACAGGGGGAACTATGGCTACACCTTC. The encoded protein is CASSGDRGNYGYTF.

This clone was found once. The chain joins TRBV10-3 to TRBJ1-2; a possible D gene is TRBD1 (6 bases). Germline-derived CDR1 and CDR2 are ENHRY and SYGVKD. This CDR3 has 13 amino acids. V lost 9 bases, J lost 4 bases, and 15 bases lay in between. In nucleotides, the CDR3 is TGTGCCATTTCCCCGGGGGCAGGCTATGGCTACACCTTC. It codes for CAISPGAGYGYTF.

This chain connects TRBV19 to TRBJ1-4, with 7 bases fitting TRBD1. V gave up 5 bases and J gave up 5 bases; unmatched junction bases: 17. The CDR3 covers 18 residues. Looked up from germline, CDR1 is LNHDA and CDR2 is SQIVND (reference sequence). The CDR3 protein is CASSRSRTGRKENEKLFF. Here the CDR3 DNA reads TGTGCCAGTAGTCGGTCCCGGACAGGTCGCAAGGAGAATGAAAAACTGTTTTTT.

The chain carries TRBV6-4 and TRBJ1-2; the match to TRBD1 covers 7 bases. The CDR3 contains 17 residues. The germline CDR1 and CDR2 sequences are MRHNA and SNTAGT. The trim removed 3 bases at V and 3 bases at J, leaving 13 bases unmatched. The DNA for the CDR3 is TGTGCCAGCAGTGAATTAGATCTTACAGGGGACGACTATGGCTACACCTTC. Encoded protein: CASSELDLTGDDYGYTF.

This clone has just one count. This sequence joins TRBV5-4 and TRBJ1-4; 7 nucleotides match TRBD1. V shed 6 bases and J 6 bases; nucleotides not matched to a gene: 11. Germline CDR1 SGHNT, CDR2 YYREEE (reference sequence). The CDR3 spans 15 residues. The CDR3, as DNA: TGTGCCAGCACCCCCGGGGGACAGACGGATGAAAAACTGTTTTTT. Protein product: CASTPGGQTDEKLFF.

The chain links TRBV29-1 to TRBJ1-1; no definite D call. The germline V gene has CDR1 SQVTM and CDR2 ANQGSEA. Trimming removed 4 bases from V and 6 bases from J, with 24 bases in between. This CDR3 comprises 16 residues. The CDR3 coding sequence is TGCAGCGTTGTTGGGAGGTCCCGAGAAGCAGTCCCTGAAGCTTTCTTT. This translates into CSVVGRSREAVPEAFF. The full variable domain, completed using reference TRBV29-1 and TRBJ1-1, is SAVISQKPSRDICQRGTSLTIQCQVDSQVTMMFWYRQQPGQSLTLIATANQGSEATYESGFVIDKFPISRPNLTFSTLTVSNMSPEDSSIYLCSVVGRSREAVPEAFFGQGTRLTVV.

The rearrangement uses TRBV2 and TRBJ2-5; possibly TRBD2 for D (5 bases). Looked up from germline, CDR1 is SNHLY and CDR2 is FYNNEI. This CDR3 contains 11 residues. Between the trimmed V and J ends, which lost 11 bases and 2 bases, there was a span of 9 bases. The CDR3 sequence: CAGGLQETQYF. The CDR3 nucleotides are TGTGCCGGAGGACTTCAAGAGACCCAGTACTTC.

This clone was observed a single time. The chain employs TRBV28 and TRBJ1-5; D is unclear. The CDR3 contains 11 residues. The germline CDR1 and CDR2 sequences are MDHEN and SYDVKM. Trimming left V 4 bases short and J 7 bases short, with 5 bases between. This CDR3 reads CASSSLQPQHF. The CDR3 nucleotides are TGTGCCAGCAGTTCTTTACAGCCCCAGCATTTT.

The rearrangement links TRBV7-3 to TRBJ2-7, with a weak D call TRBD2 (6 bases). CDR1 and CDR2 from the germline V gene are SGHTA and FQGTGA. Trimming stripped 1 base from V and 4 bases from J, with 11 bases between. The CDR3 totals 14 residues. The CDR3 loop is CASSLSAGRYEQYF. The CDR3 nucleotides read TGTGCCAGCAGCTTAAGTGCAGGGAGGTACGAGCAGTACTTC.

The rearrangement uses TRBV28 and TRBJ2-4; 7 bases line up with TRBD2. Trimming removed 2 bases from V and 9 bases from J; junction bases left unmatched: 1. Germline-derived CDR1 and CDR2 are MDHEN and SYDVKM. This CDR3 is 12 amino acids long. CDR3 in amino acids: CASSLGEGIQYF. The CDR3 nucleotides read TGTGCCAGCAGTTTAGGGGAGGGCATTCAGTACTTC.

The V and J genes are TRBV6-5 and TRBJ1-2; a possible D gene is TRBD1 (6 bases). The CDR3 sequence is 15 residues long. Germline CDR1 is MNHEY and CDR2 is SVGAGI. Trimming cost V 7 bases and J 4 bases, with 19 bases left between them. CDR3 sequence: CASTSRAGGLYGYTF. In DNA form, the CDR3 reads TGTGCCAGCACCTCCCGGGCGGGGGGCCTCTATGGCTACACCTTC.

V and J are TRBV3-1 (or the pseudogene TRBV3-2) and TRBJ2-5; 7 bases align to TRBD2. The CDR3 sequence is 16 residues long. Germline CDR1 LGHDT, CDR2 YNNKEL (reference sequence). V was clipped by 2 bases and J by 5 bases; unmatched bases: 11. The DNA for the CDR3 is TGTGCCAGCAGCCAAAACTCAGGGCCGCGGGGGGAGACCCAGTACTTC. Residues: CASSQNSGPRGETQYF.

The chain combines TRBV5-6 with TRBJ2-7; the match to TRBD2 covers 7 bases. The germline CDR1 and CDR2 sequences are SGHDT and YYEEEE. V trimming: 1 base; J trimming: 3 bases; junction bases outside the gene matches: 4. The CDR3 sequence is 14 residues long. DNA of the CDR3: TGTGCCAGCAGCTTGCTAGCGGCACACTACGAGCAGTACTTC. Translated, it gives CASSLLAAHYEQYF.

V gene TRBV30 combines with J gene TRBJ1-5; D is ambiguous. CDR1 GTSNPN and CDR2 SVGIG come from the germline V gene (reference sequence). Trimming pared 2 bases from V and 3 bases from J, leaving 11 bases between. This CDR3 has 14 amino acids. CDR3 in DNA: TGTGCCTGGAGTCCGGACGGACTCAATCAGCCCCAGCATTTT. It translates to CAWSPDGLNQPQHF.

CDR3 sequence (DNA): TGTGCCAGCAGCCAGGAAAACGCGGGAGGGCAGGTGGGTGGCGCCTACGAGCAGTACTTC. It specifies CASSQENAGGQVGGAYEQYF. This sequence joins TRBV3-1 (or the pseudogene TRBV3-2) and TRBJ2-7; 9 nucleotides agree with TRBD2. CDR1 and CDR2 (germline): LGHDT, YNNKEL (reference sequence). The CDR3 is made up of 20 amino acids. V lost 3 bases to trimming and J lost 2 bases; unmatched junction nucleotides: 20.

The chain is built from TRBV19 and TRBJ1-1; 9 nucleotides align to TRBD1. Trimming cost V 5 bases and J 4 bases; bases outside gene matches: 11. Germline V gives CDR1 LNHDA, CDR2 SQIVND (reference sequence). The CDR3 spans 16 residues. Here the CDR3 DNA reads TGTGCCAGTAGTCCCCTCCCCGGGACAGGGCCCACTGAAGCTTTCTTT. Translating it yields CASSPLPGTGPTEAFF. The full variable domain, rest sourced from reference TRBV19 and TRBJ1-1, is DGGITQSPKYLFRKEGQNVTLSCEQNLNHDAMYWYRQDPGQGLRLIYYSQIVNDFQKGDIAEGYSVSREKKESFPLTVTSAQKNPTAFYLCASSPLPGTGPTEAFFGQGTRLTVV.

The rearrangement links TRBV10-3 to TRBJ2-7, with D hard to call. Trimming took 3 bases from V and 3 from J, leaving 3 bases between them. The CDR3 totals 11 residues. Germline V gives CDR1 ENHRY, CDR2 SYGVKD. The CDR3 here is CAISDDYEQYF. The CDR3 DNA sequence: TGTGCCATCAGTGACGACTACGAGCAGTACTTC.

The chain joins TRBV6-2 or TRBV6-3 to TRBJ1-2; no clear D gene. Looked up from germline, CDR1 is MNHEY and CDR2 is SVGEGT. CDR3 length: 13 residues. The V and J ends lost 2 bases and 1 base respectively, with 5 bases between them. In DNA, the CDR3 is TGTGCCAGCAGTTACAGGAGTAACTATGGCTACACCTTC. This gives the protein CASSYRSNYGYTF.

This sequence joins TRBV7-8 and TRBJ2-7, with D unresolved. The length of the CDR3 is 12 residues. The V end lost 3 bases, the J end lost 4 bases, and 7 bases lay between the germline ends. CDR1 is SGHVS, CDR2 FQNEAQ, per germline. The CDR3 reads CASSLGMYEQYF. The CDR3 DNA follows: TGTGCCAGCAGCTTGGGGATGTACGAGCAGTACTTC. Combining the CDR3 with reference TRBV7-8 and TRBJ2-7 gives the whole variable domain GAGVSQSPRYKVAKRGQDVALRCDPISGHVSLFWYQQALGQGPEFLTYFQNEAQLDKSGLPSDRFFAERPEGSVSTLKIQRTQQEDSAVYLCASSLGMYEQYFGPGTRLTVT.

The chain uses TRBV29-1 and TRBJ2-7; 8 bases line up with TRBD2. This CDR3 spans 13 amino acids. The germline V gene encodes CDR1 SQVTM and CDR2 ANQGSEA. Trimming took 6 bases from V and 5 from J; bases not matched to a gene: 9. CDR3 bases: TGCAGCGTCGCCGGGACTAGTGCGAACGAGCAGTACTTC. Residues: CSVAGTSANEQYF.

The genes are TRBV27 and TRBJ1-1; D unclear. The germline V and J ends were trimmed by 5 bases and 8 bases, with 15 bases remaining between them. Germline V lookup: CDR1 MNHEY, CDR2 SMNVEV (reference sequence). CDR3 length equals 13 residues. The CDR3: CASSQDLDWEAFF. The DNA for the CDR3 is TGTGCCAGCAGTCAGGATTTGGACTGGGAAGCTTTCTTT.

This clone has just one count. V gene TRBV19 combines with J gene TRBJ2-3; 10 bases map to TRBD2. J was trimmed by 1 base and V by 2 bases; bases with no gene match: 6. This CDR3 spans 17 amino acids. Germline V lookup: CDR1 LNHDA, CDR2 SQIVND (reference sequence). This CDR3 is CASSISSGTSGTDTQYF. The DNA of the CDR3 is TGTGCCAGTAGTATATCATCCGGGACTAGCGGCACAGATACGCAGTATTTT.

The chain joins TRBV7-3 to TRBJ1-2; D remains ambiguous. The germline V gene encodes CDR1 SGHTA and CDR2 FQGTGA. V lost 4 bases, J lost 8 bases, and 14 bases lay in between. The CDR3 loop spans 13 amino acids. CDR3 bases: TGTGCCAGCAGCTCTCGGCCAGAGTCCGGCTACACCTTC. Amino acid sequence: CASSSRPESGYTF.

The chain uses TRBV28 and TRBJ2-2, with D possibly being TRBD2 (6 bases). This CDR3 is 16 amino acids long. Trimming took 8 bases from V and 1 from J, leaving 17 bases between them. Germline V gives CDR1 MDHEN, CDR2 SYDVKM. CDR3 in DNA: TGTGCCAGCGGTGGAGCGGGCGGGTTGAACACCGGGGAGCTGTTTTTT. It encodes CASGGAGGLNTGELFF.